This TCR beta chain was identified in a study of identical twins (dated by TCRdb to 2016 to 2017). Turning to the overall study: TCR alpha and beta repertoires from monozygotic twins, unrelated adults of various ages and cord blood were deep-sequenced to test whether fetal clonotypes persist. Replicate twin experiments were performed at different times using different library preparation protocols to rule out contamination. What the authors observed across the whole study: Conclusions relied on cross-sectional statistical analysis, since the same donors could not be followed over many years. Zero-insertion analyses could be partly confounded by invariant T cells such as MAIT and iNKT, although diverse VJ usage argued against such confounding for most clonotypes. Compared with coincidental sharing between unrelated individuals, an excess of low generation-probability sequences was observed among out-of-frame TCR alpha sequences shared between twins. In beta out-of-frame sequences, excess twin sharing was weaker, because having fewer shared sequences lowered the signal-to-noise ratio. Abundant cord blood beta clonotypes carried fewer insertions; young adult naive repertoires showed a weaker similar trend, while memory repertoires showed none. In monozygotic twins, recombination models systematically underestimated out-of-frame TCR alpha sharing, but the models matched the sharing seen between unrelated individuals.

Relative to germline, V is missing 1 base and J is missing 5 bases, with 3 bases of the junction outside any gene match. CDR1 and CDR2 are drawn from the germline V gene: SGHVS, FQNEAQ. The CDR3 numbers 14 residues from cysteine through phenylalanine. Only CDR3 DNA is held: 42 bases, read in frame from base 1. The library was made by 5' RACE. Sequenced using an Illumina HiSeq 2000. Template switching introduced a universal primer binding site; the final cDNA contained a unique molecular identifier, enabling accurate counting of TCR cDNA molecules. First-strand cDNA for TCR alpha and beta chains was synthesized from specific primers in the conserved constant-segment region. To control for contamination, every cDNA library carried two barcodes: a SMART-Mk sample barcode plus Illumina barcodes. TruSeq adapter sequences along with Illumina sample barcodes were introduced in two successive PCR steps. The TCR alpha and beta cDNA libraries were sequenced on the Illumina HiSeq platform using custom primers. The authors' analysis ran thus. Unique molecular identifiers were extracted from raw reads with MiGEC, and CDR3 positions were determined with MiXCR. Recombination models were inferred per individual with the repgenHMM and IGoR tools using an EM algorithm. Shared clonotypes were analyzed with the tcR package in R, and sharing was normalized by the product of cloneset sizes. To study raw recombination without the effects of thymic and clonal selection, out-of-frame nonproductive sequences were analyzed. TCRdb trimmed public reads at Q25 via fastp, called clones via MiXCR and kept in-frame beta chains. One record per CDR3 amino acid sequence lists the most common genes and DNA. These V and J calls originate from TCRdb's pipeline instead of the authors' own analysis. This sample is represented by a few hundred thousand distinct CDR3 sequences; over 12% of them were singletons. In total, the top ten clones hold less than 0.5% of the sample.

Every donor in the study was a healthy Caucasian. The twin cohort consisted of three pairs of female monozygotic twins, all aged about 18 to 29 years. Positive isolation kits from Invitrogen were used to isolate CD4+ and CD8+ T cell populations. This clonotype was counted ten times or more. Its antigen is still unknown. The sample holds no much larger clone one base away, and base qualities are not on file. These data were also reused for a study on yellow fever vaccine responses in identical twins. Reported in the second study: According to the authors, in identical twins the way T cells responded to vaccination appeared partly convergent and partly personalized. In the study, vaccine-responding T cell clones were precisely tracked in identical twins.

The chain couples TRBV7-8 to TRBJ2-5; TRBD1 aligns with 8 central bases. The source of this sequence is a woman aged 18-29 years in good health. The sample consisted of CD4+ T cells sorted from blood. The DNA sequence reads TGTGCCAGCAGCTTAGGACAGGGGTTGGAGACCCAGTACTTC. The encoded protein is CASSLGQGLETQYF.